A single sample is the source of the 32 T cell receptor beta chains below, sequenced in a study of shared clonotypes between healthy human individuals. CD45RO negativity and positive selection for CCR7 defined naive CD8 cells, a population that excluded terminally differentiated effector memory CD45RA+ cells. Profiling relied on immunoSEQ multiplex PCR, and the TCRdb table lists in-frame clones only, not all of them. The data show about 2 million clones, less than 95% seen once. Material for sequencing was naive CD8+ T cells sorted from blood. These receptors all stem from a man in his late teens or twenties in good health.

The CDR3 sequence: CASSEEREQYF. The CDR3 bases are TGTGCCAGCAGTGAAGAGCGGGAGCAGTACTTC. This sequence joins TRBV2 and TRBJ2-7, with TRBD2 as a possible D gene (5 bases). The ends were cut back, 1 base at V and 7 bases at J, with 5 bases in the middle. Germline-derived CDR1 and CDR2 are SNHLY and FYNNEI. The length of the CDR3 is 11 residues.

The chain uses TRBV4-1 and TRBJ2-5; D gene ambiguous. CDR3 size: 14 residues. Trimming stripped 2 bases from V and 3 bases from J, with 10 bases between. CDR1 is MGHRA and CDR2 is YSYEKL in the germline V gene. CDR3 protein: CASSQIENKETQYF. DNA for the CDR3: TGCGCCAGCAGCCAAATAGAAAATAAAGAGACCCAGTACTTC.

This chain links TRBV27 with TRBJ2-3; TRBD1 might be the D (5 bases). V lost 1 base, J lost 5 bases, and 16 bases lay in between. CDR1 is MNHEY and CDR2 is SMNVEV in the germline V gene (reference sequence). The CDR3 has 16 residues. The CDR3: CASSLLGQGFGDTQYF. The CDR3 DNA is TGTGCCAGCAGTTTATTGGGGCAGGGATTCGGAGATACGCAGTATTTT.

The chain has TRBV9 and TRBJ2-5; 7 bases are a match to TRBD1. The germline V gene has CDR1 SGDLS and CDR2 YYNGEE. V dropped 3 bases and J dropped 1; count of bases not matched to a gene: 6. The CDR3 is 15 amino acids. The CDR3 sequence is CASSAGTVSQETQYF. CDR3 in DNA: TGTGCCAGCAGCGCGGGGACAGTGAGCCAAGAGACCCAGTACTTC.

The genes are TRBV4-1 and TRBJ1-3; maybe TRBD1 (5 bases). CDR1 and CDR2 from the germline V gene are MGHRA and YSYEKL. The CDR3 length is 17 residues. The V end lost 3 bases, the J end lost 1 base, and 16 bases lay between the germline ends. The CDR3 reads CASSHPREGSSGNTIYF. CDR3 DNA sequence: TGCGCCAGCAGCCACCCTAGGGAGGGGTCGTCTGGAAACACCATATATTTT.

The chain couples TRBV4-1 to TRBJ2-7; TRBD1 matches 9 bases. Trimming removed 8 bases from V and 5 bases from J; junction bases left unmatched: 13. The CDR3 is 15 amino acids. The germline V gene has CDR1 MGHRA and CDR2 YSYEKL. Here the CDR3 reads CASAPQDRGLHEQYF. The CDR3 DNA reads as TGCGCCAGCGCCCCCCAGGACAGGGGACTCCACGAGCAGTACTTC.

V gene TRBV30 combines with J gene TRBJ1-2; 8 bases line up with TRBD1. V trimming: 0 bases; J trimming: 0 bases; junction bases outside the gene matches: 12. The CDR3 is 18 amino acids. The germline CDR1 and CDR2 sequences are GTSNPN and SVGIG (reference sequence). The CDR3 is CAWSVPIYRGATNYGYTF. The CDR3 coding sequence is TGTGCCTGGAGTGTTCCAATCTACAGGGGGGCTACTAACTATGGCTACACCTTC.

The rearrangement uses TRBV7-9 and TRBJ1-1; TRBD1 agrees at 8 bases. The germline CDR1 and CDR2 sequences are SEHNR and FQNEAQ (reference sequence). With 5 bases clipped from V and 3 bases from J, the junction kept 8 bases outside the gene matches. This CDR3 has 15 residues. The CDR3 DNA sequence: TGTGCCAGCAGCCCTGGACAGGGAGGGCACACTGAAGCTTTCTTT. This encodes CASSPGQGGHTEAFF.

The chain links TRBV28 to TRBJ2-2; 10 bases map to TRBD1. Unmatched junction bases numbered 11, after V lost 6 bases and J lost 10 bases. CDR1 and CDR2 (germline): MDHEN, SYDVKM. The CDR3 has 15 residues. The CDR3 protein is CASSRGTGEKVELFF. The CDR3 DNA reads TGTGCCAGCAGCCGAGGGACAGGGGAGAAGGTGGAGCTGTTTTTT.

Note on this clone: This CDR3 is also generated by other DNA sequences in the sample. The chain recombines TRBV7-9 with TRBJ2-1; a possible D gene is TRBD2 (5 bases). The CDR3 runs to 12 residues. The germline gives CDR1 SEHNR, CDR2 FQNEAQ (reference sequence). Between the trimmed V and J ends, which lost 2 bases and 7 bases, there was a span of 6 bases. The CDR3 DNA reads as TGTGCCAGCAGCTTAAGCGGAAATGAGCAGTTCTTC. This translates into CASSLSGNEQFF.

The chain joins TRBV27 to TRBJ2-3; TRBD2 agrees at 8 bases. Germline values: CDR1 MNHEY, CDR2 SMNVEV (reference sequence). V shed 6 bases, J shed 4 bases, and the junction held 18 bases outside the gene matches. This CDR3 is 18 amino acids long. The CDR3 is CASSLLGTGGAVADTQYF. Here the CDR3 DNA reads TGTGCCAGCAGCCTGTTGGGCACCGGGGGGGCTGTAGCAGATACGCAGTATTTT.

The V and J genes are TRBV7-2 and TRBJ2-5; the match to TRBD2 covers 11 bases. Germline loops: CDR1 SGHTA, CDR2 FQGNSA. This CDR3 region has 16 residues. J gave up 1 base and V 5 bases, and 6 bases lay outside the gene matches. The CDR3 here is CASSHWTSGSQETQYF. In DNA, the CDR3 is TGTGCCAGCAGCCACTGGACTAGCGGGTCCCAAGAGACCCAGTACTTC.

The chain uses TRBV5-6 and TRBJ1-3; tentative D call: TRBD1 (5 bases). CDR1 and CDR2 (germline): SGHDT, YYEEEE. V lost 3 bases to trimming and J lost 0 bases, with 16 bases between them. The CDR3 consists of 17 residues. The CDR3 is CASSWGWTTDSGNTIYF. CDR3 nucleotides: TGTGCCAGCAGCTGGGGGTGGACAACCGACTCTGGAAACACCATATATTTT. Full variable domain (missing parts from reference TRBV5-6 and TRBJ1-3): DAGVTQSPTHLIKTRGQQVTLRCSPKSGHDTVSWYQQALGQGPQFIFQYYEEEERQRGNFPDRFSGHQFPNYSSELNVNALLLGDSALYLCASSWGWTTDSGNTIYFGEGSWLTVV.

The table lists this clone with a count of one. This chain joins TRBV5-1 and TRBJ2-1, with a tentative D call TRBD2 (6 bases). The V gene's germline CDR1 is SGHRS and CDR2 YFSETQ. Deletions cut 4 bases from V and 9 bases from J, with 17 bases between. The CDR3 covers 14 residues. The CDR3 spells CASSHWDSNSEQFF. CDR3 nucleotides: TGCGCCAGCAGCCACTGGGACTCTAACAGTGAGCAGTTCTTC.

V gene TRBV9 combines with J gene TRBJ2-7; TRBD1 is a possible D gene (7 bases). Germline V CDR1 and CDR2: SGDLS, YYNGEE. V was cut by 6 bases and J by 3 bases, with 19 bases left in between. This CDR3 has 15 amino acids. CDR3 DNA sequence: TGTGCCAGCACCCCCGGAGGGGGCGCTTTCTACGAGCAGTACTTC. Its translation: CASTPGGGAFYEQYF.

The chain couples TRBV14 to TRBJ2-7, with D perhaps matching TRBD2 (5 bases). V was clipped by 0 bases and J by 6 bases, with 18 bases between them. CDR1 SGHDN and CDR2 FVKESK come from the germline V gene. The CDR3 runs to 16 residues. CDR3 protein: CASSQDNPIFAGEQYF. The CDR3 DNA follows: TGTGCCAGCAGCCAAGATAACCCGATCTTTGCGGGCGAGCAGTACTTC.

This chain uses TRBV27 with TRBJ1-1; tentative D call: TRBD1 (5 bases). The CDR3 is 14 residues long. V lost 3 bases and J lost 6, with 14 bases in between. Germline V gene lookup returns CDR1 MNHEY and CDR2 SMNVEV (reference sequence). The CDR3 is CASSFTGRGSEAFF. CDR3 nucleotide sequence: TGTGCCAGCAGTTTTACGGGACGGGGCTCTGAAGCTTTCTTT.

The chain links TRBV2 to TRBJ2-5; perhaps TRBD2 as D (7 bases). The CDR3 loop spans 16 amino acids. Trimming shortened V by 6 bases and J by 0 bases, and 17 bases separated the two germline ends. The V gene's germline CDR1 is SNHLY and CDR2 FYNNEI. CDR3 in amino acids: CASSPEGGVHQETQYF. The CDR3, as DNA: TGTGCCAGCAGCCCAGAGGGGGGGGTCCACCAAGAGACCCAGTACTTC.

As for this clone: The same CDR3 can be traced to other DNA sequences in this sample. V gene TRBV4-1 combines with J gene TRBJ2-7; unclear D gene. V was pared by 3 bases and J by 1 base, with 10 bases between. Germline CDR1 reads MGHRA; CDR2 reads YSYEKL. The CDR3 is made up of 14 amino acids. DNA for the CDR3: TGCGCCAGCAGCCAGTGGACCGGGTCCTACGAGCAGTACTTC. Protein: CASSQWTGSYEQYF.

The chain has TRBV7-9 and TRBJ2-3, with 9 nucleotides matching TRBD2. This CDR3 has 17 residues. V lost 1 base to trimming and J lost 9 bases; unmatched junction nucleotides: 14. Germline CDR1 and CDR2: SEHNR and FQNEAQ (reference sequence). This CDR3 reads CASSLDTGTSPQRTQYF. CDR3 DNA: TGTGCCAGCAGCTTAGATACGGGGACTAGCCCACAACGGACGCAGTATTTT.

Written as DNA, the CDR3 is TGTGCCAGCAGCTCACTTGGGACTGCCGACGAGCAGTACTTC. This translates into CASSSLGTADEQYF. The J gene is TRBJ2-7, the V gene TRBV7-2, with a tentative D call TRBD2 (6 bases). Per germline, CDR1 SGHTA and CDR2 FQGNSA. The CDR3 consists of 14 residues. Deletions cut 4 bases from V and 5 bases from J, with 15 bases between.

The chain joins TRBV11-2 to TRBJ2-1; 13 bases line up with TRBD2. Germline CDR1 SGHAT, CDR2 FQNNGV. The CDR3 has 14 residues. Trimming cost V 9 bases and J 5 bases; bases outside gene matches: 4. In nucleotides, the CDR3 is TGTGCCAGTAGACTAGCGGGAGGAAACAATGAGCAGTTCTTC. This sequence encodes CASRLAGGNNEQFF.

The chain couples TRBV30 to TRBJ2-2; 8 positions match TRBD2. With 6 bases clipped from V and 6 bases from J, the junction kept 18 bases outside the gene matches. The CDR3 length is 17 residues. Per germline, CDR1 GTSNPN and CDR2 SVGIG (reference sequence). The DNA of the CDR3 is TGTGCCTGCGGGGGGGACCATCAAAAGGGAAACCCCGGGGAGCTGTTTTTT. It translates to CACGGDHQKGNPGELFF.

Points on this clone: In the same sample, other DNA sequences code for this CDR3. The CDR3 sequence: CASSEAGYEQYF. The CDR3, as DNA: TGTGCCAGCAGTGAAGCTGGCTACGAGCAGTACTTC. The chain links TRBV6-1 to TRBJ2-7; D ambiguous. The V and J ends lost 0 bases and 3 bases respectively, with 3 bases between them. This CDR3 has 12 residues. CDR1 and CDR2 (germline): MNHNS, SASEGT.

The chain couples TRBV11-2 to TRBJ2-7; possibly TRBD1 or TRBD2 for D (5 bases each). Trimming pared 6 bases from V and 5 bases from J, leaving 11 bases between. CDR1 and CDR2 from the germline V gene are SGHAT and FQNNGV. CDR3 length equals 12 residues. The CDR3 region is CASRGVSDEQYF. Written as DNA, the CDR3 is TGTGCCAGCAGGGGGGTTAGCGACGAGCAGTACTTC.

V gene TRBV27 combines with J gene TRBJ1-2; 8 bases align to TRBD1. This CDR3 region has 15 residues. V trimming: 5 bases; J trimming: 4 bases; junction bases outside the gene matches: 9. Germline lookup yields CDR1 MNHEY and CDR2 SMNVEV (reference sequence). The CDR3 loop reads CASSPRTGSGYGYTF. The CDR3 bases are TGTGCCAGCAGTCCGCGGACAGGGTCTGGCTATGGCTACACCTTC.

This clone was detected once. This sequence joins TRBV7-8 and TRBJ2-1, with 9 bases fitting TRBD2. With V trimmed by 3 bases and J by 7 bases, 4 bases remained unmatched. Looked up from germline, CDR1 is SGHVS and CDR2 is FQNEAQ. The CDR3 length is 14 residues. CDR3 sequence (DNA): TGTGCCAGCAGCTTTAGCGGGAGTAGGAATGAGCAGTTCTTC. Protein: CASSFSGSRNEQFF.

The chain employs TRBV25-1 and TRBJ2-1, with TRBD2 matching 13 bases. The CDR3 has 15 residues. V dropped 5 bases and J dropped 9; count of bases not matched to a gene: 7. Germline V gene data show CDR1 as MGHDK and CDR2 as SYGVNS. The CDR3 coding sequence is TGTGCCAGCAGTCTACTAGCGGGGGGGCTTAGTGAGCAGTTCTTC. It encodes CASSLLAGGLSEQFF.

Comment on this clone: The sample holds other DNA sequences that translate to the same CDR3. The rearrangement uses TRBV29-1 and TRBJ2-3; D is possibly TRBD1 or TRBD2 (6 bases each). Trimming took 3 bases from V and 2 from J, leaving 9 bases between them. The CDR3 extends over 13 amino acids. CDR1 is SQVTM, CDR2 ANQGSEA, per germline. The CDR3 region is CSVETGATDTQYF. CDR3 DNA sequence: TGCAGCGTTGAGACGGGGGCCACAGATACGCAGTATTTT.

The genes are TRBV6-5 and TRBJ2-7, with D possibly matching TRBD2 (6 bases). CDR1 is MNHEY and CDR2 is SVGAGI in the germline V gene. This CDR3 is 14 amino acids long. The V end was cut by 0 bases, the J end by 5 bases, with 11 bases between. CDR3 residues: CASSYSGEAHEQYF. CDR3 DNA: TGTGCCAGCAGTTACTCCGGGGAGGCCCACGAGCAGTACTTC.

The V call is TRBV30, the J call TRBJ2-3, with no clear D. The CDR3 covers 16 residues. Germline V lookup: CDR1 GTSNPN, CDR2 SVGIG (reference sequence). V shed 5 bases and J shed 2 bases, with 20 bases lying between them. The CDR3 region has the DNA TGTGCCTGGCTTGGCCCTAGAGGATCTCTCACAGATACGCAGTATTTT. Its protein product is CAWLGPRGSLTDTQYF.

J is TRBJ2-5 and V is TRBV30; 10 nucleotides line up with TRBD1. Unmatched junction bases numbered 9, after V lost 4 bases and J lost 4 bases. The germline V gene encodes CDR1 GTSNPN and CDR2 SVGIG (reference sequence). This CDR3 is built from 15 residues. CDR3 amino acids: CAWTLTGGGGETQYF. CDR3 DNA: TGTGCCTGGACCCTGACAGGGGGCGGAGGAGAGACCCAGTACTTC.